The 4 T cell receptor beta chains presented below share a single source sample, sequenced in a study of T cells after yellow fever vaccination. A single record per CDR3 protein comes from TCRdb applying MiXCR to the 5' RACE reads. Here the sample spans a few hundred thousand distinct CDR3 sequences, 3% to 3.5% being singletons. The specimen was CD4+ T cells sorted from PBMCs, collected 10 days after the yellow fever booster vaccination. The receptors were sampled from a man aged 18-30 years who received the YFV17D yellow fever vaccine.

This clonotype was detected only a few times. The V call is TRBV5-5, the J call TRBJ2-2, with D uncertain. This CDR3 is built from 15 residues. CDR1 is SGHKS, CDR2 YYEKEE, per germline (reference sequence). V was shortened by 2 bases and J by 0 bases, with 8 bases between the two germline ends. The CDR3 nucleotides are TGTGCCAGCAGCTTTAGAGTCGCGAACACCGGGGAGCTGTTTTTT. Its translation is CASSFRVANTGELFF. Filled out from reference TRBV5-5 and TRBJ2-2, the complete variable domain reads DAGVTQSPTHLIKTRGQQVTLRCSPISGHKSVSWYQQVLGQGPQFIFQYYEKEERGRGNFPDRFSARQFPNYSSELNVNALLLGDSALYLCASSFRVANTGELFFGEGSRLTVL.

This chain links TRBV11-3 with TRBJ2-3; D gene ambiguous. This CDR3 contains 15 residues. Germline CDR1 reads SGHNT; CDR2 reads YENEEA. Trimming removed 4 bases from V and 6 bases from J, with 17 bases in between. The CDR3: CASSWRSQKADTQYF. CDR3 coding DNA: TGTGCCAGCAGCTGGCGGTCTCAGAAGGCTGATACGCAGTATTTT.

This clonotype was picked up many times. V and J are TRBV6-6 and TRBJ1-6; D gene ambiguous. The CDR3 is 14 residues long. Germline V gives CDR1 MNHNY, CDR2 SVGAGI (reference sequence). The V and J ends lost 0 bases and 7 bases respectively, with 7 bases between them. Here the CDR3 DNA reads TGTGCCAGCAGTTACTCCGGAATCAATTCACCCCTCCACTTT. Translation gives CASSYSGINSPLHF.

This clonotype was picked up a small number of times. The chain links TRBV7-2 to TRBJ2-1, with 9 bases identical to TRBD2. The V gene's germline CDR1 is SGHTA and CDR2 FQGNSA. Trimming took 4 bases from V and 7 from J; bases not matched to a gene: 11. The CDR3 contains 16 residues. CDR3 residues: CASSSRAGGPGNEQFF. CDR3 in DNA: TGTGCCAGCAGCTCGCGTGCGGGGGGGCCCGGAAATGAGCAGTTCTTC.